The present TCR beta chain was sequenced within a study of tumor and adjacent non-tumor tissue in lung cancer. On the study more broadly: The cohort had roughly 12 adenocarcinoma, 2 squamous cell and 1 small cell patients. Aged about 30 to 76 years, patients included 10 men and 4 to 6 women with stage I to III disease. Findings and caveats of the study: Tumor tissue had significantly higher TCR diversity than normal lung. In normal lung, the top 100 clones were significantly more dominant than in tumor.

TCRbeta libraries were built with three rounds of nested PCR, modified from ARM-PCR. TCRdb reanalysed the multiplex PCR reads using MiXCR and keeps one entry per CDR3 protein. Found here are around 86,000 distinct CDR3 sequences, roughly two thirds of them singletons; the top ten hold around 9.6%. This CDR3 spans 16 amino acids. CDR1 is SGHAT and CDR2 is FQNNGV in the germline V gene. A remark on this clonotype: Its antigen is unknown. An end of the junction differs from the germline gene, which may be a read error.

No cell sorting was done before RNA was extracted from the tissue. This receptor was taken from a woman aged 40 to 50 with non-small cell lung cancer. The sequencing input was lung tumor tissue. The chain links TRBV11-2 to TRBJ2-7, with D maybe TRBD2 (6 bases). The CDR3 bases are TGTGCCAGCAACTTAGAACTAGCAGGAGATAGCAACGAGCAGCACTTC. Encoded protein: CASNLELAGDSNEQHF.